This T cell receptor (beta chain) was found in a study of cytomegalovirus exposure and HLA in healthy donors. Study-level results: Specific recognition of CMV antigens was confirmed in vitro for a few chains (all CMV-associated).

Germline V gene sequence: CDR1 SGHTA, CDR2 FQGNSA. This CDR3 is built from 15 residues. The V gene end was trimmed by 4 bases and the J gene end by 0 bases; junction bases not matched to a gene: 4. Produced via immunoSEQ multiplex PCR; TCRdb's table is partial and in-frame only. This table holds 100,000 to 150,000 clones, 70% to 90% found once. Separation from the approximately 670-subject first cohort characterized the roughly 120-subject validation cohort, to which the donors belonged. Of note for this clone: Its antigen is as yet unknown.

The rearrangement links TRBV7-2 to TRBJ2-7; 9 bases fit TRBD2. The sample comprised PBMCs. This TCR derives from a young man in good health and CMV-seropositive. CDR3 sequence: CASSSGLALSYEQYF. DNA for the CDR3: TGTGCCAGCAGCTCCGGACTAGCGCTCTCCTACGAGCAGTACTTC. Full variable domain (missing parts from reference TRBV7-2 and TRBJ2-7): GAGVSQSPSNKVTEKGKDVELRCDPISGHTALYWYRQSLGQGLEFLIYFQGNSAPDKSGLPSDRFSAERTGGSVSTLTIQRTQQEDSAVYLCASSSGLALSYEQYFGPGTRLTVT.